This T cell receptor (beta chain) comes out of a study of cytomegalovirus exposure and HLA in healthy donors. Participants comprised healthy donors of bone marrow. Overall study results and limits: Earlier results showed most TCR beta V segments being productive about 90% or about 30% of the time. Several of the most significant clusters were apparently associated with common viral pathogens in a later analysis. The likely origin of a cluster of highly shared sequence variants was a sequencing artifact.

PCR amplification relied on 60 Vbeta primers (plus 13 Jbeta primers). Profiling relied on immunoSEQ multiplex PCR, and the TCRdb table lists in-frame clones only, not all of them. This table holds approximately 130,000 clones, approximately 82% found once. V was clipped by 5 bases and J by 6 bases, with 17 bases between them. Germline CDR1 reads SEHNR; CDR2 reads FQNEAQ (reference sequence). The CDR3 runs 15 residues. A word on this clone: Its antigen is undetermined.

This chain links TRBV7-9 with TRBJ2-1; D gene unclear. Sequencing was performed on PBMCs. This TCR was sampled from a boy aged 2 to 9 in good health and CMV-seronegative. The CDR3 spells CASSLLDFGPNEQFF. The CDR3 region has the DNA TGTGCCAGCAGCCTGTTGGATTTTGGGCCCAATGAGCAGTTCTTC.